These 11 T cell receptor beta chains were all obtained from the same sample, sequenced in a study of long-term antiretroviral therapy in people with HIV. Runs used v3.0 of the immunoSEQ assay and were done at survey level. Only in-frame clones appear in the TCRdb table, and some are missing; sequencing was by immunoSEQ multiplex PCR. The profile covers about 36,000 clones, with about 80% appearing a single time and roughly 5.2% taken by the ten largest. Sequenced material: unsorted PBMCs, taken 3.4 years after starting antiretroviral therapy. The receptors originated from a man between 25 and 39 years old with HIV.

The chain recombines TRBV29-1 with TRBJ1-2; tentatively, D is TRBD1 (5 bases). In germline, CDR1 is SQVTM, CDR2 ANQGSEA. The V end lost 3 bases, the J end lost 2 bases, and 7 bases lay between the germline ends. CDR3 size: 12 residues. The DNA for the CDR3 is TGCAGCGTTGATTCAGGGAACTATGGCTACACCTTC. Amino acid sequence: CSVDSGNYGYTF.

The chain has TRBV27 and TRBJ1-5; no clear D. Germline-derived CDR1 and CDR2 are MNHEY and SMNVEV (reference sequence). This CDR3 is built from 12 residues. Trimming left V 5 bases short and J 3 bases short, with 5 bases between. The CDR3 coding sequence is TGTGCCAGCAGTGGGGTCAATCAGCCCCAGCATTTT. Translated: CASSGVNQPQHF.

The chain recombines TRBV6-5 with TRBJ2-2, with TRBD2 identical over 8 bases. CDR3 size: 14 residues. Per the germline V gene, CDR1 is MNHEY and CDR2 is SVGAGI. The V gene end was trimmed by 7 bases and the J gene end by 2 bases; junction bases not matched to a gene: 3. This CDR3 is CASTGGVNTGELFF. In DNA form, the CDR3 reads TGTGCCAGCACCGGGGGGGTTAACACCGGGGAGCTGTTTTTT.

The chain is built from TRBV7-2 and TRBJ2-4; D unresolved. Germline CDR1 reads SGHTA; CDR2 reads FQGNSA. The CDR3 length is 14 residues. V was clipped by 1 base and J by 0 bases, with 4 bases between them. CDR3 in amino acids: CASSLELAKNIQYF. CDR3 nucleotides: TGTGCCAGCAGCTTAGAACTAGCCAAAAACATTCAGTACTTC. Full variable domain (outside the CDR3, taken from reference TRBV7-2 and TRBJ2-4): GAGVSQSPSNKVTEKGKDVELRCDPISGHTALYWYRQSLGQGLEFLIYFQGNSAPDKSGLPSDRFSAERTGGSVSTLTIQRTQQEDSAVYLCASSLELAKNIQYFGAGTRLSVL.

The chain uses TRBV5-1 and TRBJ2-1, with D unclear. Trimming took off 4 bases at V and 10 bases at J, with 12 bases between the two ends. This CDR3 contains 12 residues. CDR1 SGHRS and CDR2 YFSETQ come from the germline V gene. The CDR3 sequence: CASSLSNREQFF. CDR3 DNA: TGCGCCAGCAGCCTTAGTAATAGGGAGCAGTTCTTC.

This clone was counted a few times. DNA for the CDR3: TGTGCCAGCAGTTCCAGGCAGGGGGGCACTGAAGCTTTCTTT. Translation gives CASSSRQGGTEAFF. The V gene is TRBV27, the J gene TRBJ1-1; 7 nucleotides line up with TRBD1. V dropped 4 bases and J dropped 4; count of bases not matched to a gene: 6. CDR3 length equals 14 residues. Per germline, CDR1 MNHEY and CDR2 SMNVEV (reference sequence).

This clone was counted between two and nine times. The gene calls are TRBV5-6 and TRBJ2-3; TRBD1 agrees at 12 bases. The CDR3 has 15 residues. Germline lookup yields CDR1 SGHDT and CDR2 YYEEEE. J lost 4 bases, V lost 3 bases, and 3 bases had no gene match. CDR3 nucleotide sequence: TGTGCCAGCAGCTGGGGACAGGGGGCAGCAGATACGCAGTATTTT. It encodes CASSWGQGAADTQYF.

In its sample, this clone was seen a few times. The chain employs TRBV7-2 and TRBJ2-2, with 10 bases matching TRBD2. The CDR3 is 14 residues long. Germline CDR1 reads SGHTA; CDR2 reads FQGNSA. Unmatched junction bases numbered 3, after V lost 6 bases and J lost 5 bases. The CDR3 DNA reads as TGTGCCAGCAGGCTAGCGGGAGAAACCGGGGAGCTGTTTTTT. Translation: CASRLAGETGELFF.

The chain carries TRBV11-2 and TRBJ2-7; 8 bases line up with TRBD2. Unmatched junction bases numbered 3, after V lost 0 bases and J lost 2 bases. Germline CDR1 reads SGHAT; CDR2 reads FQNNGV. The CDR3 runs to 15 residues. The CDR3 is CASSLDREGPYEQYF. The CDR3 bases are TGTGCCAGCAGCTTAGATCGGGAGGGCCCCTACGAGCAGTACTTC.

This chain uses TRBV15 with TRBJ2-7; TRBD1 might be the D (6 bases). Looked up from germline, CDR1 is LNHNV and CDR2 is YYDKDF (reference sequence). The CDR3 loop spans 14 amino acids. The V gene lost 2 bases and the J gene lost 5 bases, with 13 bases spanning the gap. The CDR3 here is CATSRTGSWDEQYF. In DNA form, the CDR3 reads TGTGCCACCAGCAGAACAGGGTCGTGGGACGAGCAGTACTTC.

This chain uses TRBV28 with TRBJ2-2, with D perhaps TRBD1 (5 bases). Germline V gene lookup returns CDR1 MDHEN and CDR2 SYDVKM. This CDR3 contains 15 residues. V shed 2 bases and J shed 7 bases, with 14 bases lying between them. The CDR3 loop reads CASSLGPGNGGELFF. The DNA for the CDR3 is TGTGCCAGCAGTTTAGGGCCAGGGAATGGCGGGGAGCTGTTTTTT. The full variable domain, with the rest looked up from reference TRBV28 and TRBJ2-2, is DVKVTQSSRYLVKRTGEKVFLECVQDMDHENMFWYRQDPGLGLRLIYFSYDVKMKEKGDIPEGYSVSREKKERFSLILESASTNQTSMYLCASSLGPGNGGELFFGEGSRLTVL.